Shown below are 22 T cell receptor beta chains from a single sample sequenced in a study of blood T cell repertoires in COVID-19. TCRdb keeps only in-frame clones here, not all; method: immunoSEQ multiplex PCR. The sample yields about 84,000 clones, over 70% seen once. Sequencing was done on a sample of peripheral blood. The receptors here all came from an older man with active or convalescent COVID-19.

The J gene is TRBJ2-2, the V gene TRBV18; 9 nucleotides agree with TRBD2. CDR1 is KGHSH and CDR2 is LQKENI in the germline V gene. This CDR3 comprises 15 residues. The V gene end was trimmed by 0 bases and the J gene end by 4 bases; junction bases not matched to a gene: 0. The CDR3 DNA sequence: TGTGCCAGCTCACCACCGACTAGCGGCACCGGGGAGCTGTTTTTT. Protein: CASSPPTSGTGELFF.

The V gene is TRBV27, the J gene TRBJ2-2; the D gene is possibly TRBD2 (6 bases). Germline V gives CDR1 MNHEY, CDR2 SMNVEV (reference sequence). This CDR3 has 17 amino acids. V gave up 5 bases and J gave up 1 base, with 17 bases separating them. DNA of the CDR3: TGTGCCAGCAGTCTGCCCGGAGGGCCTTTGAACACCGGGGAGCTGTTTTTT. Encoded protein: CASSLPGGPLNTGELFF.

The CDR3 DNA sequence: TGTGCCAGCAGCAAAGGGGGATGGAGCTCCTATAATTCACCCCTCCACTTT. Translating gives CASSKGGWSSYNSPLHF. V usage is TRBV13 and J usage is TRBJ1-6; D is perhaps TRBD1 (6 bases). Germline CDR1 and CDR2: PRHDT and FYEKMQ (reference sequence). V was pared by 5 bases and J by 0 bases, with 14 bases between. CDR3 length equals 17 residues.

This clone has a single count. This chain connects TRBV11-1 to TRBJ1-1, with TRBD1 as a possible D gene (6 bases). V lost 5 bases and J lost 4, with 14 bases in between. The CDR3 consists of 14 residues. From germline, CDR1 is SGHAT and CDR2 FQDESV (reference sequence). This CDR3 reads CASSRGGSSTEAFF. The CDR3 DNA reads TGTGCCAGCAGCCGAGGGGGATCGAGCACTGAAGCTTTCTTT.

The chain uses TRBV19 and TRBJ2-5; the D gene is possibly TRBD1 (6 bases). Germline V CDR1 and CDR2: LNHDA, SQIVND (reference sequence). Deletions cut 2 bases from V and 3 bases from J, with 10 bases between. The CDR3 extends over 14 amino acids. CDR3 region: CASSIRDTEETQYF. In DNA, the CDR3 is TGTGCCAGTAGTATAAGGGACACCGAAGAGACCCAGTACTTC.

The chain employs TRBV5-1 and TRBJ2-6; D unclear. The CDR3 sequence is 13 residues long. CDR1 is SGHRS and CDR2 is YFSETQ in the germline V gene. V was clipped by 4 bases and J by 1 base, with 3 bases between them. CDR3 bases: TGCGCCAGCAGCCTTTCTGGGGCCAACGTCCTGACTTTC. As protein: CASSLSGANVLTF.

This clone appeared a single time. The V call is TRBV19, the J call TRBJ2-5; tentative D call: TRBD1 (5 bases). Germline V CDR1 and CDR2: LNHDA, SQIVND (reference sequence). V was shortened by 2 bases and J by 4 bases, with 8 bases between the two germline ends. The CDR3 has 13 residues. CDR3 nucleotides: TGTGCCAGTAGTATATCCAGGGTAGAGACCCAGTACTTC. As protein: CASSISRVETQYF.

The genes are TRBV11-3 and TRBJ2-1, with 11 bases that match TRBD2. The junction had 2 bases not matched to a gene; V was cut back by 1 base and J by 0 bases. Germline V gives CDR1 SGHNT, CDR2 YENEEA. The CDR3 loop spans 17 amino acids. The CDR3 nucleotides are TGTGCCAGCAGCTTAGCTAGCGGGGGGCCCTCCTACAATGAGCAGTTCTTC. Translating it yields CASSLASGGPSYNEQFF.

This rearrangement joins TRBV19 to TRBJ1-4; perhaps TRBD1 as D (5 bases). This CDR3 spans 13 amino acids. The V gene lost 10 bases and the J gene lost 0 bases, with 9 bases spanning the gap. CDR1 and CDR2 (germline): LNHDA, SQIVND (reference sequence). CDR3 in DNA: TGTGCCACCAGGGATGCAACTAATGAAAAACTGTTTTTT. The encoded protein is CATRDATNEKLFF.

The chain has TRBV6-1 and TRBJ2-7, with 9 positions matching TRBD1. CDR3 length: 16 residues. The germline CDR1 and CDR2 sequences are MNHNS and SASEGT. V trimming: 4 bases; J trimming: 2 bases; junction bases outside the gene matches: 9. The CDR3 DNA is TGTGCCAGCAGTGGTCGGGGACAGGGTGTGACCTACGAGCAGTACTTC. This encodes CASSGRGQGVTYEQYF.

The chain is built from TRBV6-2 or TRBV6-3 and TRBJ2-7; a possible D gene is TRBD2 (6 bases). The germline V and J ends were trimmed by 4 bases and 6 bases, with 13 bases remaining between them. Germline CDR1 and CDR2: MNHEY and SVGEGT. The CDR3 is 13 amino acids. The CDR3 spells CASSSGTLREQYF. DNA for the CDR3: TGTGCCAGCAGTTCCGGGACTTTGCGCGAGCAGTACTTC.

The chain uses TRBV6-5 and TRBJ2-5, with D perhaps TRBD1 (6 bases). Trimming left V 7 bases short and J 5 bases short, with 17 bases between. CDR1 and CDR2 (germline): MNHEY, SVGAGI. The CDR3 totals 14 residues. DNA for the CDR3: TGTGCCAGCATTACAGGGTTCTTTGAGGAGACCCAGTACTTC. Its translation: CASITGFFEETQYF.

The genes are TRBV5-6 and TRBJ1-2, with TRBD1 matching 8 bases. Trimming removed 3 bases from V and 4 bases from J; junction bases left unmatched: 5. Germline values: CDR1 SGHDT, CDR2 YYEEEE. This CDR3 has 14 amino acids. The CDR3 sequence: CASSSPGQVYGYTF. CDR3 bases: TGTGCCAGCAGCTCGCCGGGACAGGTCTATGGCTACACCTTC.

The rearrangement links TRBV6-5 to TRBJ1-1; D possibly corresponds to TRBD1 (6 bases). Germline CDR1 MNHEY, CDR2 SVGAGI. V was pared by 0 bases and J by 5 bases, with 10 bases between. The length of the CDR3 is 14 residues. CDR3 protein: CASSYSEGGTEAFF. CDR3 DNA sequence: TGTGCCAGCAGTTACTCGGAGGGGGGGACTGAAGCTTTCTTT.

This chain links TRBV3-1 (or the pseudogene TRBV3-2) with TRBJ2-1; tentative D call: TRBD1 (6 bases). Trimming took off 1 base at V and 9 bases at J, with 19 bases between the two ends. The CDR3 contains 16 residues. Germline assignment: CDR1 LGHDT and CDR2 YNNKEL (reference sequence). The CDR3 region is CASSQGRSGAGGEQFF. CDR3 bases: TGTGCCAGCAGCCAAGGAAGGTCAGGGGCGGGTGGTGAGCAGTTCTTC.

The genes are TRBV5-1 and TRBJ1-2; the D is unclear. Germline V gene sequence: CDR1 SGHRS, CDR2 YFSETQ. The CDR3 is made up of 13 amino acids. The V end was cut by 3 bases, the J end by 0 bases, with 6 bases between. The CDR3 sequence: CASSYGANYGYTF. The CDR3 DNA reads as TGCGCCAGCAGCTACGGGGCTAACTATGGCTACACCTTC.

The chain joins TRBV2 to TRBJ1-1; 10 bases align to TRBD1. The ends lost 7 bases at V and 3 bases at J; junction bases unmatched: 14. The germline CDR1 and CDR2 sequences are SNHLY and FYNNEI. This CDR3 spans 17 amino acids. The CDR3 sequence is CASIGIGTGVRDTEAFF. DNA for the CDR3: TGTGCCAGCATTGGAATCGGGACAGGGGTTCGAGACACTGAAGCTTTCTTT.

The rearrangement uses TRBV4-3 and TRBJ2-1, with TRBD2 matching 13 bases. Trimming took 1 base from V and 8 from J; bases not matched to a gene: 5. Germline V gives CDR1 LGHNA, CDR2 YSLEER. This CDR3 has 16 residues. DNA for the CDR3: TGCGCCAGCAGCCAAGGGACTAGCGGGAGTAGGGATGAGCAGTTCTTC. Encoded protein: CASSQGTSGSRDEQFF.

DNA of the CDR3: TGTGCCAGCAGTCTGCGTCAAACCGGGGAGCTGTTTTTT. Translated: CASSLRQTGELFF. The chain carries TRBV28 and TRBJ2-2; D not resolved. Germline CDR1 and CDR2: MDHEN and SYDVKM. CDR3 size: 13 residues. V gave up 5 bases and J gave up 5 bases, with 9 bases separating them.

The gene calls are TRBV6-4 and TRBJ1-5, with no clear D. The V and J ends lost 0 bases and 5 bases respectively, with 11 bases between them. The CDR3 consists of 15 residues. CDR1 and CDR2 (germline): MRHNA, SNTAGT. The CDR3, as DNA: TGTGCCAGCAGTGACTCTTGGCAGAAGTATCAGCCCCAGCATTTT. Translated: CASSDSWQKYQPQHF.

The chain combines TRBV24-1 with TRBJ2-7; D is unresolved. Germline V gives CDR1 KGHDR, CDR2 SFDVKD. The CDR3 runs to 13 residues. V was cut by 4 bases and J by 1 base, with 7 bases left in between. CDR3 DNA: TGTGCCACCAGTGACGGTTGGTCCTACGAGCAGTACTTC. As protein: CATSDGWSYEQYF.

This chain connects TRBV19 to TRBJ2-2; 7 nucleotides match TRBD1. This CDR3 has 16 residues. Trimming at V came to 3 bases and at J to 3 bases, leaving 7 bases not matched to a gene. Germline V gene data show CDR1 as LNHDA and CDR2 as SQIVND (reference sequence). In DNA, the CDR3 is TGTGCCAGTAGTATGCCGACAGGGCAGCACACCGGGGAGCTGTTTTTT. It translates to CASSMPTGQHTGELFF.